This section outlines one TCR beta chain sequence together with its context. Its antigen is currently unknown. The data derive from a study of identical twins. Study-level results: Modelling approaches yielded underestimates of out-of-frame TCR alpha sharing between monozygotic twins. Sequences that were out-of-frame, alpha and twin-shared displayed an excess of low generation probability.

TCRdb re-called the 5' RACE reads through MiXCR, storing one row per CDR3 protein. In the table there are 550,000 to 800,000 distinct CDR3 sequences, around 7.5% of which are singletons. V was trimmed by 5 bases and J by 0 bases, leaving 8 bases between them. This CDR3 contains 13 residues. CDR1 is SGHRS, CDR2 YFSETQ, per germline. Another study also made use of these data, one on yellow fever vaccine responses in identical twins. That study adds: Reports say the vaccine T cell response in twins looked partly convergent and partly personalized.

Sample: PBMCs. The clonotype was recovered from a woman aged 18-29 years in good health. The genes are TRBV5-1 and TRBJ2-5; the D gene is possibly TRBD1 (6 bases). In DNA form, the CDR3 reads TGCGCCAGCAGTAGGACAGACCAAGAGACCCAGTACTTC. Translation: CASSRTDQETQYF. The whole variable domain, remainder taken from reference TRBV5-1 and TRBJ2-5, is KAGVTQTPRYLIKTRGQQVTLSCSPISGHRSVSWYQQTPGQGLQFLFEYFSETQRNKGNFPGRFSGRQFSNSRSEMNVSTLELGDSALYLCASSRTDQETQYFGPGTRLLVL.